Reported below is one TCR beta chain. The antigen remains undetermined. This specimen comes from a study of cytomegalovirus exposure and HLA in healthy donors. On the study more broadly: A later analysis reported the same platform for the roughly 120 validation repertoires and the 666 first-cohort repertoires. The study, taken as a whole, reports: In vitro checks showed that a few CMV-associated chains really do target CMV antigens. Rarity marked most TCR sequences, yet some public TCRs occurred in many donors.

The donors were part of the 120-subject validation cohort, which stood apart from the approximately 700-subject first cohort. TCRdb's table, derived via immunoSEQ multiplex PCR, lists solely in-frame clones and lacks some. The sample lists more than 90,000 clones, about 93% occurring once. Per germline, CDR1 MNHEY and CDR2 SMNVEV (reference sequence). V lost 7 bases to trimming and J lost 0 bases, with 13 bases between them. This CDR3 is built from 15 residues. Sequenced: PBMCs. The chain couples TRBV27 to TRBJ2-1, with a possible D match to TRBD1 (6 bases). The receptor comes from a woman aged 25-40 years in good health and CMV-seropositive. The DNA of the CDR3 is TGTGCCAGCACCGGACAGAATAGCTCCTACAATGAGCAGTTCTTC. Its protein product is CASTGQNSSYNEQFF.